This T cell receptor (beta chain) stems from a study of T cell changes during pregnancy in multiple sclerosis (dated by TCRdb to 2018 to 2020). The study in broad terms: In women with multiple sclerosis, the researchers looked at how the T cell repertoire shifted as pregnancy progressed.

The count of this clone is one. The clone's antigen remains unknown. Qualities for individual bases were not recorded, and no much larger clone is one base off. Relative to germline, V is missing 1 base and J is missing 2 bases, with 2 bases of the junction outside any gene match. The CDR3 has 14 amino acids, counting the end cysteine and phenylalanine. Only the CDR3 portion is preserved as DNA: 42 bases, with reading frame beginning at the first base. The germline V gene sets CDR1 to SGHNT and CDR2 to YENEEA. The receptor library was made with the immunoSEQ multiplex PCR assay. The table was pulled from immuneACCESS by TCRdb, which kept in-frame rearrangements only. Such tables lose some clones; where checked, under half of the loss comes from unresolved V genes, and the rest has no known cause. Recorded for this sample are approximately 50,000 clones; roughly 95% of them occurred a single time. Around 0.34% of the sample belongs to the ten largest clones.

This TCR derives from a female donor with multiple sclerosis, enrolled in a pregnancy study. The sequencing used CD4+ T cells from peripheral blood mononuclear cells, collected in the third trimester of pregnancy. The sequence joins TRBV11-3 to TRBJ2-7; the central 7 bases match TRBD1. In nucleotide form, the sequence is TGTGCCAGCAGCTTAGGGACAGGAGCCTACGAGCAGTACTTC. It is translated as CASSLGTGAYEQYF.